These 22 T cell receptor beta chains were all obtained from the same sample, sequenced in a study of CD8 T cells in Susac syndrome. RNA, at about 0.45 to 1 ug, was reverse transcribed with random hexamers. One entry per CDR3 protein, called by TCRdb with MiXCR from the immunoSEQ multiplex PCR reads. The sample carries about 140,000 distinct CDR3 sequences, 95% recorded once. The source material was CD8+ T cells from PBMCs. The receptors were sampled from a human donor with Susac syndrome.

This chain links TRBV5-6 with TRBJ2-1; 13 nucleotides match TRBD2. Germline-derived CDR1 and CDR2 are SGHDT and YYEEEE. The CDR3 extends over 15 amino acids. With V trimmed by 2 bases and J by 6 bases, 2 bases remained unmatched. The CDR3 reads CASSFGLAGVNEQFF. Here the CDR3 DNA reads TGTGCCAGCAGCTTCGGACTAGCGGGAGTCAATGAGCAGTTCTTC.

This chain joins TRBV7-9 and TRBJ2-1; 10 nucleotides match TRBD2. Germline loops: CDR1 SEHNR, CDR2 FQNEAQ (reference sequence). Losses at the gene ends were 3 bases for V and 8 bases for J; bases not matched to a gene: 7. The CDR3 has 15 amino acids. This chain's CDR3 is CASSFLAGVLDEQFF. CDR3 nucleotide sequence: TGTGCCAGCAGCTTTCTAGCGGGAGTTTTGGATGAGCAGTTCTTC.

This chain links TRBV29-1 with TRBJ2-1; possible D gene TRBD1, 6 bases. Germline lookup yields CDR1 SQVTM and CDR2 ANQGSEA. This CDR3 is 14 amino acids long. The V end was cut by 8 bases, the J end by 9 bases, with 23 bases between. The CDR3 nucleotides are TGCAGCATCCCCTGGGGGCGGACCTCGAGTGAGCAGTTCTTC. Translated, it gives CSIPWGRTSSEQFF.

The V call is TRBV6-1, the J call TRBJ2-7, with 8 bases identical to TRBD2. Germline V gene sequence: CDR1 MNHNS, CDR2 SASEGT. V lost 6 bases, J lost 0 bases, and 16 bases stayed unmatched. The CDR3 covers 18 residues. The CDR3 here is CASRPLAGGYINSYEQYF. CDR3 coding DNA: TGTGCCAGCAGACCCCTCGCGGGAGGCTACATTAACTCCTACGAGCAGTACTTC.

The chain uses TRBV28 and TRBJ2-7; D is unresolved. This CDR3 is 15 amino acids long. From germline, CDR1 is MDHEN and CDR2 SYDVKM. V lost 8 bases, J lost 4 bases, and 21 bases lay in between. The CDR3 DNA reads as TGTGCCAGCCTACCCGGCGAGAAAACGGTTTACGAGCAGTACTTC. It translates to CASLPGEKTVYEQYF. Together with reference TRBV28 and TRBJ2-7, the CDR3 gives the full variable domain: DVKVTQSSRYLVKRTGEKVFLECVQDMDHENMFWYRQDPGLGLRLIYFSYDVKMKEKGDIPEGYSVSREKKERFSLILESASTNQTSMYLCASLPGEKTVYEQYFGPGTRLTVT.

V gene TRBV29-1 combines with J gene TRBJ2-1, with no clear D. V was clipped by 5 bases and J by 9 bases, with 23 bases between them. The CDR3 loop spans 15 amino acids. Per germline, CDR1 SQVTM and CDR2 ANQGSEA. CDR3 DNA sequence: TGCAGCGTTTCACTGGGCTCATCGGCTACGGGTGAGCAGTTCTTC. This sequence encodes CSVSLGSSATGEQFF.

J is TRBJ1-2 and V is TRBV29-1; D is unclear. This CDR3 comprises 11 residues. The V end was cut by 5 bases, the J end by 4 bases, with 8 bases between. Germline values: CDR1 SQVTM, CDR2 ANQGSEA. CDR3 in DNA: TGCAGCGTTTTAGATCTCTATGGCTACACCTTC. It specifies CSVLDLYGYTF.

The chain employs TRBV28 and TRBJ1-2; D not resolved. The germline CDR1 and CDR2 sequences are MDHEN and SYDVKM. This CDR3 contains 13 residues. V gave up 5 bases and J gave up 0 bases, with 7 bases separating them. In nucleotides, the CDR3 is TGTGCCAGCAGTGACAATTCTAACTATGGCTACACCTTC. It yields the protein CASSDNSNYGYTF.

The chain combines TRBV28 with TRBJ2-7; 13 positions match TRBD2. CDR3 length: 14 residues. Germline CDR1 MDHEN, CDR2 SYDVKM. Losses at the gene ends were 2 bases for V and 7 bases for J; bases not matched to a gene: 2. CDR3 in amino acids: CASSLPGLAGEQYF. CDR3 bases: TGTGCCAGCAGTTTACCGGGACTAGCGGGGGAGCAGTACTTC.

Comment on this clonotype: A junction boundary mismatches the germline segment, possibly from a read error. The V gene is TRBV12-3 or TRBV12-4, the J gene TRBJ2-1, with 12 bases identical to TRBD2. This CDR3 region has 15 residues. CDR3 sequence reads: CASSLAGGPGNEQFF. The CDR3 DNA follows: TGTGCCAGCAGTCTAGCGGGAGGGCCGGGTAATGAGCAGTTCTTC.

The CDR3 bases are TGCAGCGCTGGCCCACAGGCGTTTAGGGAGCAGTACTTC. Translation: CSAGPQAFREQYF. The rearrangement links TRBV29-1 to TRBJ2-7; TRBD1 is a possible D gene (5 bases). V was pared by 7 bases and J by 7 bases, with 20 bases between. This CDR3 region has 13 residues. The V gene's germline CDR1 is SQVTM and CDR2 ANQGSEA.

The chain is built from TRBV3-1 and TRBJ1-2; TRBD1 agrees at 7 bases. Germline trimming cut 2 bases from V and 5 bases from J; bases unmatched to any gene: 2. The germline CDR1 and CDR2 sequences are LGHDT and YNNKEL (reference sequence). This CDR3 is built from 13 residues. In nucleotides, the CDR3 is TGTGCCAGCAGCCAACCGACAGGGTATGGCTACACCTTC. Translating it yields CASSQPTGYGYTF.

The rearrangement links TRBV20-1 to TRBJ2-7; D could derive from TRBD1 or TRBD2 (6 bases each). The germline V gene encodes CDR1 DFQATT and CDR2 SNEGSKA (reference sequence). CDR3 size: 14 residues. V was clipped by 0 bases and J by 2 bases, with 11 bases between them. The CDR3 region has the DNA TGCAGTGCTAGAGATGAGGAGGGGGCCTACGAGCAGTACTTC. Protein product: CSARDEEGAYEQYF.

The V call is TRBV20-1, the J call TRBJ2-7; tentatively, D is TRBD1 (6 bases). The CDR3 spans 15 residues. Trimming removed 0 bases from V and 2 bases from J, with 14 bases in between. Germline V gene lookup returns CDR1 DFQATT and CDR2 SNEGSKA (reference sequence). The CDR3 here is CSARDPGTKPYEQYF. The CDR3 nucleotides are TGCAGTGCTAGAGATCCCGGGACAAAGCCCTACGAGCAGTACTTC.

The V call is TRBV4-1, the J call TRBJ2-1; TRBD1 might be the D (6 bases). The CDR3 covers 15 residues. Per germline, CDR1 MGHRA and CDR2 YSYEKL. V lost 11 bases to trimming and J lost 0 bases, with 17 bases between them. The CDR3, as DNA: TGCGCCTCCAAGCCCCGGGACACCTCCTACAATGAGCAGTTCTTC. Protein product: CASKPRDTSYNEQFF.

The chain uses TRBV29-1 and TRBJ1-1; a weak D match, TRBD1 (6 bases). V lost 5 bases to trimming and J lost 1 base, with 20 bases between them. Germline loops: CDR1 SQVTM, CDR2 ANQGSEA. The CDR3 has 16 residues. CDR3 nucleotides: TGCAGCGTTCCGGGGGGGGCGCAGAGGGCGAACACTGAAGCTTTCTTT. Translated: CSVPGGAQRANTEAFF.

The rearrangement joins TRBV10-3 to TRBJ2-2, with 11 bases fitting TRBD1. J gave up 4 bases and V 10 bases, and 5 bases lay outside the gene matches. Germline V CDR1 and CDR2: ENHRY, SYGVKD. The CDR3 runs 14 residues. This CDR3 reads CATGQGAVTGELFF. CDR3 in DNA: TGTGCCACAGGACAGGGGGCAGTCACCGGGGAGCTGTTTTTT.

J is TRBJ1-2 and V is TRBV28; D possibly corresponds to TRBD1 (6 bases). This CDR3 has 13 residues. Germline V gives CDR1 MDHEN, CDR2 SYDVKM. Trimming left V 2 bases short and J 8 bases short, with 12 bases between. The CDR3 sequence is CASSLGAGEGYTF. The CDR3 DNA reads TGTGCCAGCAGTTTAGGGGCAGGGGAAGGCTACACCTTC.

CDR3 sequence (DNA): TGTGCCAGCAGCCCCGTGGGGTCCCAAGAGACCCAGTACTTC. Amino acid sequence: CASSPVGSQETQYF. This sequence joins TRBV14 and TRBJ2-5; no clear D. CDR1 is SGHDN and CDR2 is FVKESK in the germline V gene. V shed 4 bases and J shed 1 base, with 10 bases lying between them. The CDR3 covers 14 residues.

J is TRBJ1-2 and V is TRBV25-1; D perhaps matches TRBD1 (5 bases). Trimming took off 3 bases at V and 4 bases at J, with 12 bases between the two ends. Germline assignment: CDR1 MGHDK and CDR2 SYGVNS. The CDR3 sequence is 14 residues long. CDR3 DNA: TGTGCCAGCAGTGATGCCGAGACAGCCTATGGCTACACCTTC. Residues: CASSDAETAYGYTF.

The rearrangement uses TRBV5-6 and TRBJ2-7, with TRBD2 matching 10 bases. Looked up from germline, CDR1 is SGHDT and CDR2 is YYEEEE. The CDR3 contains 14 residues. The junction had 10 bases not matched to a gene; V was cut back by 6 bases and J by 7 bases. The CDR3 spells CASTPGLAGVEQYF. The CDR3 coding sequence is TGTGCCAGCACCCCCGGGCTAGCGGGAGTTGAGCAGTACTTC.

V and J are TRBV5-1 and TRBJ2-2, with 8 bases identical to TRBD2. Germline V gene sequence: CDR1 SGHRS, CDR2 YFSETQ. The CDR3 is 17 amino acids. V trimming: 5 bases; J trimming: 0 bases; junction bases outside the gene matches: 9. The CDR3 DNA sequence: TGCGCCAGCAGGAGTATAGCGGGAAGGGCGAACACCGGGGAGCTGTTTTTT. Its protein is CASRSIAGRANTGELFF.